The T cell receptor beta chain under discussion was sequenced for a study of radiotherapy plus CTLA-4 blockade in lung cancer. Measured with immunoSEQ multiplex PCR; TCRdb has only the in-frame clones, and not every one. The table records tens of thousands of clones, 75% to 90% of them present only once. Germline V gene sequence: CDR1 MNHEY, CDR2 SVGAGI. Trimming stripped 6 bases from V and 1 base from J, with 12 bases between. CDR3 length equals 15 residues. The sequence derives from a human donor with non-small cell lung cancer who had stable disease on radiotherapy plus ipilimumab. The specimen was peripheral blood, collected from a patient treated with radiotherapy plus ipilimumab. The rearrangement joins TRBV6-5 to TRBJ2-2; a possible D gene is TRBD2 (5 bases). The CDR3 reads CASRPKGLNTGELFF. The CDR3 nucleotides read TGTGCCAGCAGGCCGAAAGGACTGAACACCGGGGAGCTGTTTTTT.